This T cell receptor (beta chain) was sequenced during a study of T-cell memory formation after mild COVID-19. As for the study in general: The study found TCR clusters largely donor specific. Study results and limitations: Clones shrinking between day 15 and 85 showed a balanced CD4/CD8 split, and those that grew later tilted toward CD4+. Chiefly within CM and EM were the contracting CD4+ clones; CD8+ ones were within EMRA.

Comment on this clonotype: Antigen unknown.

TCRdb fed the 5' RACE reads into MiXCR, producing one record per CDR3 protein. In the table there are 450,000 or so distinct CDR3 sequences, 20% of which are singletons. The germline gives CDR1 MNHEY, CDR2 SVGEGT. Trimming left V 6 bases short and J 4 bases short, with 18 bases between. There are 15 residues in the CDR3. This clonotype originated in an adult woman who had mild COVID-19 (a few samples of this study predate the infection). Cell type and time point are not known. The chain has TRBV6-2 or TRBV6-3 and TRBJ2-5; possible D gene TRBD1, 7 bases. The sequencing sample was made of PBMCs or a T cell subset sorted from them (not recorded which). The CDR3 region is CASRPAEGALETQYF. CDR3 DNA: TGTGCCAGCAGGCCAGCGGAGGGGGCACTAGAGACCCAGTACTTC.